The source of this TCR beta chain is a study of T cells in Graves' hyperthyroidism and ophthalmopathy (dated by TCRdb to between 2018 and 2021). About the study as a whole: Peripheral blood was collected at initial diagnosis, before any treatment. According to the paper, TCR Vbeta CDR3 sequencing was carried out on 135 peripheral blood samples, which came from 40 to 45 ophthalmopathy, approximately 78 hyperthyroidism and some 17 progressor patients. TCR V-J signatures able to tell the groups apart were searched for in a discovery cohort of 90 to 100 patients, of whom 43 had Graves' ophthalmopathy and more than 55 had stable Graves' hyperthyroidism. For training and testing, the 100 or so patients in the discovery cohort were randomly divided in a 7:3 ratio. Whether ophthalmopathy could be predicted prospectively was tested in an independent validation cohort made up of some 20 hyperthyroidism patients plus 17 patients who later progressed to ophthalmopathy. In several Graves' hyperthyroidism patients, the study also compared T-cell repertoires from thyroid tissue with T-cell repertoires from blood. After blood sampling, hyperthyroidism patients were treated with methimazole at a starting dose of 30 mg daily, and ophthalmopathy patients were treated with high-dose intravenous methylprednisolone.

The research as a whole found: During validation, the model predicted progression to ophthalmopathy a median of approximately 6.5 months ahead of onset, with roughly 65% sensitivity and around 73% specificity. No statistical method was used to fix the sample size in advance, and group allocation was not hidden from the investigators. Ophthalmopathy was separated from stable hyperthyroidism by a 13 V-J signature model, with approximately 89% sensitivity and roughly 81% specificity obtained in cross-validation and 80%/75% obtained in testing. Blood samples also contained most of the expanded thyroid clonotypes (frequency above 0.001), which suggests that blood repertoires may reflect thyroid immune responses.

V is pared back by 4 bases and J by 7 bases, with 11 bases lying between the germline termini. Via the germline V gene (reference sequence), CDR1 is LNHNV and CDR2 YYDKDF. The CDR3 numbers 13 residues from cysteine through phenylalanine. Only the CDR3 region is kept as DNA, spanning 39 bases read in frame from base 1. The TCR beta CDR3 regions were amplified from the RNA transcripts. A first-round RT-PCR of the TCR CDR3 used the HTBI primer set with the Qiagen OneStep RT-PCR kit. A second multiplex PCR round built the libraries, followed by size selection and purification. Paired-end sequencing of the libraries was performed with 100 bp reads on an Illumina HiSeq2000. The authors' analysis ran thus. SOAPnuke was used to process the raw data, throwing out any read that contained adapters or uncalled bases, had a mean Phred below 15, or lacked an exact constant-primer or identifier match. COPE v1.2.5 was used to merge the high-quality paired reads, and each unique nucleotide sequence was defined as a clonotype. MiTCR v1.1 was used to align the clonotypes against IMGT TRBV, TRBD and TRBJ reference segments. Analysis was restricted to V-J combinations with a frequency above 0.0001, which covered 99% to 99.2% of repertoires. A TCS score was defined as the ratio of F50 (clonal expansion) to E x V (chaos), with BLOSUM62-based TCRdist applied between CDR3 peptides within each V-J. Welch's t-statistics and random forest reduced roughly 530 V-J features to roughly 13, which were used in a naive Bayes classifier (R e1071). TCRdb applied fastp at Q25 and MiXCR to the public reads, then kept only in-frame beta chains. Entries are consolidated by CDR3 protein sequence, retaining the most common genes and DNA. The V and J calls here are based on TCRdb, not the publication. The sample data list under 400,000 distinct CDR3 sequences, and 16% of these were observed just once. Of the sample, approximately 35% falls within the top ten clones.

Details on this clonotype: It has no known antigen specificity. It has no much larger one-base neighbor in the sample; base qualities were not kept.

Stable Graves' hyperthyroidism was defined as no progression to ophthalmopathy during 18 months of follow-up. Hyperthyroidism patients were newly diagnosed, with disease duration under 2 months, and aged 18 to 65 years. Patients with uncontrolled infections, other autoimmune diseases, pregnancy or lactation were excluded. Clinical symptoms, serum thyroxine and TRAb, thyroid ultrasound, and orbital computed tomography formed the basis for the diagnoses. PBMCs were separated from roughly 10 ml of fresh peripheral blood using Ficoll-Paque density gradient centrifugation. Total RNA was extracted using Trizol reagent, and RNA quality was assessed on an Agilent 2100 Bioanalyzer.

The chain is encoded by TRBV15 joined to TRBJ2-1; no D gene is confidently identified. This receptor was identified in a man aged 30 to 39 with Graves' hyperthyroidism. The sample consisted of blood. Here the CDR3 is given as CATSTWMGNEQFF. The base sequence is TGTGCCACCAGCACCTGGATGGGAAATGAGCAGTTCTTC.